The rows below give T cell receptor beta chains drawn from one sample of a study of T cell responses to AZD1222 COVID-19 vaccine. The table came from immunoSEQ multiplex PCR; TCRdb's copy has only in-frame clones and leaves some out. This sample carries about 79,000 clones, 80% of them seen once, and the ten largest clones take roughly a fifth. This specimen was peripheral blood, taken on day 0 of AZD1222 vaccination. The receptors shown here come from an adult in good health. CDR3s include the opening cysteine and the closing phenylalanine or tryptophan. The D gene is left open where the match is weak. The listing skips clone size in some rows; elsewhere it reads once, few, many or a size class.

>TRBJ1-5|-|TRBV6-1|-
CASSEGSVNQPQHF
TGTGCCAGCAGTGAAGGCAGCGTCAATCAGCCCCAGCATTTT
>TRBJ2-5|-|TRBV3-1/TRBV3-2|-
CASSPRVGLGGPQETQYF
TGTGCCAGCAGCCCCCGCGTCGGGCTAGGGGGGCCCCAAGAGACCCAGTACTTC
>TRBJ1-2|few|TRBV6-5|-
CASTPGTSYGYTF
TGTGCCAGCACTCCCGGGACAAGCTATGGCTACACCTTC
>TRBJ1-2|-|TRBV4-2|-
CASSPIGTPDGYTF
TGTGCCAGCAGCCCAATCGGGACCCCCGATGGCTACACCTTC
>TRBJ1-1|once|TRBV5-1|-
CASSMIDTANTEAFF
TGCGCCAGCAGCATGATAGATACAGCGAACACTGAAGCTTTCTTT
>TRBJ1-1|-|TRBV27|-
CASISWSGGFTEAFF
TGTGCCAGCATAAGCTGGTCGGGAGGGTTCACTGAAGCTTTCTTT
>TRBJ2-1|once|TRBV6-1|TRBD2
CASSEASGRVNEQFF
TGTGCCAGCAGTGAAGCTAGCGGGAGGGTAAATGAGCAGTTCTTC
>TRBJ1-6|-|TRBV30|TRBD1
CAFRTGTDNSPLHF
TGTGCCTTTCGCACCGGGACAGATAATTCACCCCTCCACTTT
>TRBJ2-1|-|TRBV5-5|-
CASSWTYNEQFF
TGTGCCAGCAGCTGGACCTACAATGAGCAGTTCTTC
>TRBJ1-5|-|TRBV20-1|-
CSAPLGGAQHF
TGCAGTGCTCCGTTGGGGGGTGCCCAGCATTTT
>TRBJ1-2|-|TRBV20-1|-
CSASRPRGSPPLYGYTF
TGCAGTGCTAGTCGGCCGAGGGGAAGTCCCCCTCTATATGGCTACACCTTC
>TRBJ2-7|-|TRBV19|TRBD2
CASSRAGTSDSYEQYF
TGTGCCAGTAGTAGGGCCGGGACTAGCGACTCCTACGAGCAGTACTTC
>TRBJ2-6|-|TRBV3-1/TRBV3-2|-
CASSLNSGANVLTF
TGTGCCAGCAGCCTGAACTCTGGGGCCAACGTCCTGACTTTC
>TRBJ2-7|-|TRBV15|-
CATSRDQGSYEQYF
TGTGCCACCAGCAGAGACCAGGGGTCGTACGAGCAGTACTTC
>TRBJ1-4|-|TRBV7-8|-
CASSTSRVLDEKLFF
TGTGCCAGCAGCACGAGCAGGGTACTTGATGAAAAACTGTTTTTT
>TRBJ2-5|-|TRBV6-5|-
CASKIVGTAQETQYF
TGTGCCAGCAAGATTGTCGGGACGGCCCAAGAGACCCAGTACTTC
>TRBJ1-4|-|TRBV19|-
CASSKTGFATNEKLFF
TGTGCCAGTAGTAAAACCGGATTTGCAACTAATGAAAAACTGTTTTTT
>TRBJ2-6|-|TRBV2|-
CASSVDSRWGNRDNRNSGANVLTF
TGTGCCAGCAGTGTCGACTCAAGGTGGGGAAACAGGGATAACCGGAATTCAGGGGCCAACGTCCTGACTTTC
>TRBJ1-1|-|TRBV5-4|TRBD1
CASSPEDRVMNTEAFF
TGTGCCAGCAGCCCCGAGGACAGGGTGATGAACACTGAAGCTTTCTTT
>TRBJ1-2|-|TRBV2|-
CASSDEGNYGYTF
TGTGCCAGCAGTGACGAAGGGAACTATGGCTACACCTTC
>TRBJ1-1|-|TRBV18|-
CASSSTNEAFF
TGTGCCAGCTCGTCGACGAATGAAGCTTTCTTT
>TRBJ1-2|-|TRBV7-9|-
CASSLDGIYNYGYTF
TGTGCCAGCAGCCTGGACGGAATTTACAACTATGGCTACACCTTC
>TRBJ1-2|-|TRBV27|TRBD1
CASSLTPGQSYGYTF
TGTGCCAGCAGTTTAACCCCGGGACAGAGCTATGGCTACACCTTC
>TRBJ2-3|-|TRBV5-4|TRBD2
CASTLGASGGVYTQYF
TGTGCCAGCACCCTCGGAGCTAGCGGGGGGGTCTATACGCAGTATTTT
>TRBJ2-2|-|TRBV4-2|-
CASTQGNTGELFF
TGTGCCAGCACGCAGGGCAACACCGGGGAGCTGTTTTTT
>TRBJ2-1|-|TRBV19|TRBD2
CASRPSGKGNEQFF
TGTGCCAGTCGTCCTAGCGGGAAAGGCAATGAGCAGTTCTTC
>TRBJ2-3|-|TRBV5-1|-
CASSLAGILADTQYF
TGCGCCAGCAGCTTGGCTGGAATCTTGGCAGATACGCAGTATTTT
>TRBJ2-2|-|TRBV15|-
CATSSATVTGELFF
TGTGCCACCAGCAGCGCGACGGTCACCGGGGAGCTGTTTTTT
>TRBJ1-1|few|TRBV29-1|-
CSVVPRTEAFF
TGCAGCGTTGTTCCGAGGACTGAAGCTTTCTTT
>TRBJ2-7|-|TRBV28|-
CASSLGAAPSYEQYF
TGTGCCAGCAGTTTAGGGGCGGCCCCCTCCTACGAGCAGTACTTC
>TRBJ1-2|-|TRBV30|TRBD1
CAWRHGDRAYGYTF
TGTGCCTGGAGACATGGGGACAGGGCTTATGGCTACACCTTC
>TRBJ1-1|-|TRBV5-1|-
CASSSGQGPENTEAFF
-
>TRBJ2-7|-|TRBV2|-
CASSGGGRIYEQYF
TGTGCCAGCAGTGGAGGCGGCAGAATCTACGAGCAGTACTTC
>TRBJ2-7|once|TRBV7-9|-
CASSLENVGAYEQYF
TGTGCCAGCAGCTTAGAGAATGTTGGGGCCTACGAGCAGTACTTC
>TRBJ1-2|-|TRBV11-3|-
CASSPGGPIPYGYTF
TGTGCCAGCAGCCCGGGGGGGCCCATCCCCTATGGCTACACCTTC